The present T cell receptor beta chain was sequenced within a study of T cells after yellow fever vaccination. Study-wide background: For low cell numbers, libraries were made with SMART-Seq v4 Ultra Low Input.

MiXCR, applied by TCRdb to the 5' RACE reads, yields one record per CDR3 protein. Among around 300,000 distinct CDR3 sequences listed, around 4.4% were seen once. Germline trimming cut 6 bases from V and 0 bases from J; bases unmatched to any gene: 6. The CDR3 extends over 15 amino acids. Whole-study findings and limits: Reappearance after the booster was observed for most primary-vaccination clones (about 97% CD4, over 75% CD8). A small share of clonotypes appeared in both CD4 and CD8 compartments.

In the case of this clonotype: Antigen unknown.

The clonotype was recovered from a man between 18 and 29 years old who received the YFV17D yellow fever vaccine. The starting material was PBMCs, obtained 15 days after the yellow fever booster vaccination. The rearrangement links TRBV12-3 or TRBV12-4 to TRBJ2-5; 8 positions match TRBD2. The CDR3 region is CASSRIAGNQETQYF. As DNA, the CDR3 is TGTGCCAGCAGCCGCATAGCGGGGAACCAAGAGACCCAGTACTTC.